This T cell receptor beta chain emerged from a study of blood T cell repertoires in COVID-19. For the study at large: Acute-phase and convalescent COVID-19 samples originated in the United States, Italy and Spain. PBMCs, B-cell-depleted T cells, or T cells were the source of the cDNA or gDNA that made up the material.

Authors' methods: Reference gene primer amplification gave estimated nucleated cell counts. The method was immunoSEQ multiplex PCR; TCRdb's version includes in-frame clones alone and lacks a portion of them. V and J calls and clone size are given by that table; D and trimming were obtained from the DNA. The sample has 300,000 to 450,000 clones; 89% are singletons. The CDR3 length is 15 residues. Germline assignment: CDR1 MNHEY and CDR2 SVGAGI. Deletions cut 0 bases from V and 6 bases from J, with 14 bases between. Recruited during active infection, patients (from Seattle) were subsequently followed longitudinally.

The chain employs TRBV6-5 and TRBJ1-2; D may be TRBD1 (5 bases). The specimen sequenced was peripheral blood. The TCR comes from a woman under 40 with COVID-19, enrolled during active disease. The CDR3 DNA is TGTGCCAGCAGTTACTCCCAACGGGACTCGGATGGCTACACCTTC. This sequence encodes CASSYSQRDSDGYTF.